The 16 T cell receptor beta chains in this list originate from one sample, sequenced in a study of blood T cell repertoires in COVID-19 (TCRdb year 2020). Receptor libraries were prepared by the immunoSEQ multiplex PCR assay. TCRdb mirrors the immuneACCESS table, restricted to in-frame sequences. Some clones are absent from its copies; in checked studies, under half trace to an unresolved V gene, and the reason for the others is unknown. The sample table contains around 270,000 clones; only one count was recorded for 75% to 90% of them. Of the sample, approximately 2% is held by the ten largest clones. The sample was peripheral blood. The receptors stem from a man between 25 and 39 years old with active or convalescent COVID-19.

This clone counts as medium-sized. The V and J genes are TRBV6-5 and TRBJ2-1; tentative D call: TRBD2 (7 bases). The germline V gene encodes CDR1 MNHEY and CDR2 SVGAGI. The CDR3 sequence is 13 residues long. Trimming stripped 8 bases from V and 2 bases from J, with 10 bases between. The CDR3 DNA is TGTGCCAGCGGGCGGGGGCCCTACAATGAGCAGTTCTTC. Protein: CASGRGPYNEQFF.

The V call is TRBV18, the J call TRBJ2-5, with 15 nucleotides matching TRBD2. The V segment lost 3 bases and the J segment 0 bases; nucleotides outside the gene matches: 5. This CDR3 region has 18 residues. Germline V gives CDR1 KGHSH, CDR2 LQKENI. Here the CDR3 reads CASSPQGLAGGNQETQYF. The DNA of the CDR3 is TGTGCCAGCTCACCGCAAGGACTAGCGGGGGGGAACCAAGAGACCCAGTACTTC.

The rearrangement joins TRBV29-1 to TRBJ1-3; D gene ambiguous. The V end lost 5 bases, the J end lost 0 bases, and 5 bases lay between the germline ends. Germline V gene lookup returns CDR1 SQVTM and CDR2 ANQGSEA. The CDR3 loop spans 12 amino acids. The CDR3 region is CSVLLSGNTIYF. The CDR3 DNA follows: TGCAGCGTTCTACTCTCTGGAAACACCATATATTTT.

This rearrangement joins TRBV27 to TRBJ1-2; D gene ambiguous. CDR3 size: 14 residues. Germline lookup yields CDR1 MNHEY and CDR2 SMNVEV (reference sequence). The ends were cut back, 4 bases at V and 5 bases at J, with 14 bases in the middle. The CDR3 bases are TGTGCCAGCAGTTCTCCGGGTCTCACGTATGGCTACACCTTC. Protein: CASSSPGLTYGYTF.

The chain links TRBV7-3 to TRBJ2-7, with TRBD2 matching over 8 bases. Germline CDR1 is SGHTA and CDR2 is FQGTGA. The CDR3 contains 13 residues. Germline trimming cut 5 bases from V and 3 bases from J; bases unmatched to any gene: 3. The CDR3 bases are TGTGCCAGCAGCGCGGCGGGAGGCTACGAGCAGTACTTC. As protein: CASSAAGGYEQYF. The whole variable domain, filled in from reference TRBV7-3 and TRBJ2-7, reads GAGVSQTPSNKVTEKGKYVELRCDPISGHTALYWYRQSLGQGPEFLIYFQGTGAADDSGLPNDRFFAVRPEGSVSTLKIQRTERGDSAVYLCASSAAGGYEQYFGPGTRLTVT.

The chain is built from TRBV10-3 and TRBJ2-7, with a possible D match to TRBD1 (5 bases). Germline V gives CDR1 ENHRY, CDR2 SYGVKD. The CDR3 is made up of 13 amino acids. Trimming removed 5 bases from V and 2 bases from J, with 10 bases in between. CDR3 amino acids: CAISHGQTYEQYF. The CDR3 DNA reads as TGTGCCATCAGTCACGGACAAACCTACGAGCAGTACTTC.

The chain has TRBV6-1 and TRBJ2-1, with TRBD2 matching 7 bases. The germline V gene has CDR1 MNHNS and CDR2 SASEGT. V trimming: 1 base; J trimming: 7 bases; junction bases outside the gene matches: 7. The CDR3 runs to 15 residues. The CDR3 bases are TGTGCCAGCAGTGAAGATCGGGGGGAGCGAAATGAGCAGTTCTTC. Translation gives CASSEDRGERNEQFF.

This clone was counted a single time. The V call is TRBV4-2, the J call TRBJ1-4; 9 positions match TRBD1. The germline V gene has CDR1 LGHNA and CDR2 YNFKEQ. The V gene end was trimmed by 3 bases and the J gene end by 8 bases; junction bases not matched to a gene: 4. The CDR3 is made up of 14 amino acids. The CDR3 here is CASSQGQGREKLFF. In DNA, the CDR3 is TGTGCCAGCAGCCAGGGACAGGGTAGGGAAAAACTGTTTTTT.

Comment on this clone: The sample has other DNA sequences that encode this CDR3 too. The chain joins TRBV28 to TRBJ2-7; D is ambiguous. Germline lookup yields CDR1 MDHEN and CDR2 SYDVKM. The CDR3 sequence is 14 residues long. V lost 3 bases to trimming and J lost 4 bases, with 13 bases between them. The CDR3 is CASSFLATNYEQYF. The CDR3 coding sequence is TGTGCCAGCAGTTTTTTGGCCACTAATTACGAGCAGTACTTC.

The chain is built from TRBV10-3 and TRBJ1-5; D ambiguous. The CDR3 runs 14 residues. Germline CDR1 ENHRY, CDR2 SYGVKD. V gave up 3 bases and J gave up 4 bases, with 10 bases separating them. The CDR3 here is CAISESGSNQPQHF. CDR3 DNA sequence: TGTGCCATCAGTGAATCCGGGTCTAATCAGCCCCAGCATTTT.

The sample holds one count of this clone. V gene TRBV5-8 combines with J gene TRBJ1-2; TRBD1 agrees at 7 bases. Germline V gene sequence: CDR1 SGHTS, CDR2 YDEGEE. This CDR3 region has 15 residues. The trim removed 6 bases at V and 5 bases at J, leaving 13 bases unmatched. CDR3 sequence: CASTQAEGAVYGYTF. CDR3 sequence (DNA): TGTGCCAGCACCCAGGCGGAGGGGGCTGTTTATGGCTACACCTTC.

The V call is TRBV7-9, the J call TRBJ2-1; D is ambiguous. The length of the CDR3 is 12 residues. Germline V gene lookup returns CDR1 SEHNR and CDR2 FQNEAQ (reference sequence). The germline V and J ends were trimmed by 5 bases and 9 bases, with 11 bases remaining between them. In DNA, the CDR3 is TGTGCCAGCAGCCCGAGCTATGCTGAGCAGTTCTTC. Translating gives CASSPSYAEQFF.

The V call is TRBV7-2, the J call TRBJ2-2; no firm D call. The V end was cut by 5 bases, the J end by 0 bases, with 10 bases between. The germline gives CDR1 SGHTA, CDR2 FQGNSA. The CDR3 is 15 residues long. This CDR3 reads CASSLSRTNTGELFF. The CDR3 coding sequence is TGTGCCAGCAGCCTGTCCAGGACGAACACCGGGGAGCTGTTTTTT.

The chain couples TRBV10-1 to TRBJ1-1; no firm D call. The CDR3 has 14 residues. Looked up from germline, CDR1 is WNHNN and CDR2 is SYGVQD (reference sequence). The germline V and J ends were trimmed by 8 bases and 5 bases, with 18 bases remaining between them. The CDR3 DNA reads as TGCGCCAGCCGTAAAAAGGAGGTAGGTACTGAAGCTTTCTTT. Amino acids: CASRKKEVGTEAFF.

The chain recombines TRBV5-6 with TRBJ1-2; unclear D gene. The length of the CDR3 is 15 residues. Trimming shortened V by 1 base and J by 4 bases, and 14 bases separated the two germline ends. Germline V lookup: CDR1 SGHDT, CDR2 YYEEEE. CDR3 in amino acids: CASSLSTIVGYGYTF. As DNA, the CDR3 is TGTGCCAGCAGCTTGTCGACTATTGTTGGCTATGGCTACACCTTC.

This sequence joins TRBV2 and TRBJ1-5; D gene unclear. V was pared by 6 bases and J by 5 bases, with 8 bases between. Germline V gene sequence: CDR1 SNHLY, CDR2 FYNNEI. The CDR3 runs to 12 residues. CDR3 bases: TGTGCCAGCAGCGGAGATTATCAGCCCCAGCATTTT. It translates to CASSGDYQPQHF.